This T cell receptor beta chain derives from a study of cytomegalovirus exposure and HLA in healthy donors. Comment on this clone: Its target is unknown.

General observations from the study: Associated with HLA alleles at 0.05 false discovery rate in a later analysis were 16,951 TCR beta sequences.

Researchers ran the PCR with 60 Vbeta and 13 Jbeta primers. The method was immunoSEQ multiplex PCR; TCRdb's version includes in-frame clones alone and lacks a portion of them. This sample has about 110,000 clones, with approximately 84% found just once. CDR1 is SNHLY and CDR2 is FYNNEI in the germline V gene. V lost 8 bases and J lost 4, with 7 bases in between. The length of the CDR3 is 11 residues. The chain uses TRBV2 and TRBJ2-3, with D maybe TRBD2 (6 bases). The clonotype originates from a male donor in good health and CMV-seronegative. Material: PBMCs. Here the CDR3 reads CASGGADTQYF. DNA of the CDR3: TGTGCCAGCGGCGGGGCAGATACGCAGTATTTT.